The clone carrying this T cell receptor (beta chain) has a count of ten or more. The data were taken from a study of shared clonotypes between healthy human individuals. Repertoires were generated with immunoSEQ multiplex PCR, while TCRdb's copy carries only in-frame clones and drops some. The sample consists of fewer than 100,000 clones, approximately 61% of them appearing once. The CDR3 runs 15 residues. Trimming took 2 bases from V and 9 from J; bases not matched to a gene: 10. Per germline, CDR1 MNHEY and CDR2 SMNVEV (reference sequence). The chain employs TRBV27 and TRBJ2-1, with 7 bases fitting TRBD2. Sequenced material: memory CD8+ T cells sorted from blood. Documented subset: CD45RO+ cells pooled with CCR7-negative TemRA cells. This TCR was sampled from a young man in good health. CDR3 region: CASSLAGESGPEQFF. The CDR3 DNA reads as TGTGCCAGCAGTTTAGCGGGAGAGAGTGGGCCTGAGCAGTTCTTC.